This entry lists 23 T cell receptor beta chains sequenced from one sample in a study of vaccination and CD4 T cells after COVID-19. The assay that was used to sequence DNA from cultured CD4+ T cells was the Oncomine TCR Beta short-read assay. Via MiXCR, TCRdb re-called the PCR reads, giving one row per CDR3 protein. The data hold 12,000 or so distinct CDR3 sequences, with approximately 54% observed a single time. For these TCRs, the target antigens are not known. The treatment was: approximately nine-day PBMC culture with coronavirus spike peptide pools or control peptides (ViraFEST assay). The input for sequencing was cultured CD4+ T cells from blood, taken after SARS-CoV-2 vaccination. Receptors were obtained from a human donor with COVID-19.

CDR3 region: CASSPADRGRNGYTF. The CDR3 DNA reads as TGTGCCAGCAGTCCCGCTGACAGGGGGCGCAATGGCTACACCTTC. V and J are TRBV6-1 and TRBJ1-2, with TRBD1 identical over 10 bases. V was pared by 5 bases and J by 6 bases, with 9 bases of the junction left unmatched. Germline V gene sequence: CDR1 MNHNS, CDR2 SASEGT. CDR3 length: 15 amino acids.

This clonotype turned up a few times. The CDR3 DNA reads as TGTGCCAGCAGTTACCAGGGGGGGAACACTGAAGCTTTCTTT. Amino acids: CASSYQGGNTEAFF. This chain uses TRBV6-2 or TRBV6-3 with TRBJ1-1, with 7 bases fitting TRBD1. The ends lost 2 bases at V and 1 base at J; junction bases unmatched: 1. This CDR3 is built from 14 residues. Germline CDR1 and CDR2: MNHEY and SVGEGT.

The genes are TRBV20-1 and TRBJ1-5; 8 nucleotides line up with TRBD1. The CDR3 spans 18 residues. Germline CDR1 is DFQATT and CDR2 is SNEGSKA (reference sequence). The trim removed 6 bases at V and 2 bases at J, leaving 18 bases unmatched. The CDR3 DNA reads as TGCAGTGCCCTTAACGCAAACCAGGGGGCTACGGGCAATCAGCCCCAGCATTTT. Translating it yields CSALNANQGATGNQPQHF.

The genes are TRBV18 and TRBJ2-3, with a possible D match to TRBD1 (5 bases). With 5 bases removed from V and 5 bases from J, the gap between germline ends came to 14 bases. Germline V lookup: CDR1 KGHSH, CDR2 LQKENI. This CDR3 has 14 amino acids. CDR3 region: CASSEANQGDTQYF. CDR3 nucleotide sequence: TGTGCCAGCTCAGAGGCGAACCAGGGAGATACGCAGTATTTT.

Concerning this clonotype: Relative to the germline gene, one junction end is altered; a read error may explain this. The chain links TRBV7-9 to TRBJ2-7, with 10 bases fitting TRBD1. There are 14 residues in the CDR3. Looked up from germline, CDR1 is SEHNR and CDR2 is FQNEAQ (reference sequence). The CDR3 sequence: CAISFGQGVGEQYF. CDR3 sequence (DNA): TGTGCCATCAGCTTTGGACAGGGGGTTGGCGAGCAGTACTTC.

The J gene is TRBJ1-6, the V gene TRBV12-3 or TRBV12-4; 8 nucleotides align to TRBD1. CDR3 length equals 19 residues. V shed 3 bases, J shed 1 base, and the junction held 11 bases outside the gene matches. DNA of the CDR3: TGTGCCAGCAGTTTGGCACCCGGACAGGGAGTATCCTATAATTCACCCCTCCACTTT. Translation gives CASSLAPGQGVSYNSPLHF.

The chain couples TRBV24-1 to TRBJ2-1, with D tentatively TRBD1 or TRBD2 (5 bases each). The germline gives CDR1 KGHDR, CDR2 SFDVKD. CDR3 size: 13 residues. Trimming took off 5 bases at V and 7 bases at J, with 11 bases between the two ends. Written as DNA, the CDR3 is TGTGCCACCAGTGGGGGGACGCCAAATGAGCAGTTCTTC. It is translated as CATSGGTPNEQFF.

The chain recombines TRBV2 with TRBJ1-5, with TRBD1 identical over 7 bases. V dropped 0 bases and J dropped 0; count of bases not matched to a gene: 2. Germline loops: CDR1 SNHLY, CDR2 FYNNEI. The CDR3 has 16 residues. CDR3 sequence reads: CASSEAGQISNQPQHF. CDR3 DNA: TGTGCCAGCAGTGAAGCGGGACAGATTAGCAATCAGCCCCAGCATTTT.

This clonotype was counted only a few times. The V gene is TRBV19, the J gene TRBJ2-3, with 12 bases that match TRBD2. The CDR3 is 15 residues long. Per germline, CDR1 LNHDA and CDR2 SQIVND (reference sequence). The J segment lost 5 bases and the V segment lost 5 bases, leaving 5 bases of the junction unmatched. The CDR3 DNA is TGTGCCAGTAGTTCTAGCGGGGGGGCCGGAGATACGCAGTATTTT. Translation gives CASSSSGGAGDTQYF. Using reference TRBV19 and TRBJ2-3 for the parts outside the CDR3, the full variable domain is DGGITQSPKYLFRKEGQNVTLSCEQNLNHDAMYWYRQDPGQGLRLIYYSQIVNDFQKGDIAEGYSVSREKKESFPLTVTSAQKNPTAFYLCASSSSGGAGDTQYFGPGTRLTVL.

This clonotype was counted between two and nine times. The chain recombines TRBV2 with TRBJ1-2; D ambiguous. The V gene's germline CDR1 is SNHLY and CDR2 FYNNEI. V gave up 5 bases and J gave up 6 bases, with 13 bases separating them. This CDR3 is 13 amino acids long. The CDR3 DNA sequence: TGTGCCAGCAGTCCGACAAAGTTCGATGGCTACACCTTC. Encoded protein: CASSPTKFDGYTF.

This chain uses TRBV11-2 with TRBJ1-2; possibly TRBD1 for D (5 bases). V lost 4 bases, J lost 6 bases, and 15 bases lay in between. The CDR3 is 14 residues long. Germline V gene lookup returns CDR1 SGHAT and CDR2 FQNNGV. The CDR3, as DNA: TGTGCCAGCAGCTCAGGGTGGGTGAGGGATGGCTACACCTTC. It encodes CASSSGWVRDGYTF. Based on the CDR3 plus reference TRBV11-2 and TRBJ1-2, the full variable domain is EAGVAQSPRYKIIEKRQSVAFWCNPISGHATLYWYQQILGQGPKLLIQFQNNGVVDDSQLPKDRFSAERLKGVDSTLKIQPAKLEDSAVYLCASSSGWVRDGYTFGSGTRLTVV.

Concerning this clonotype itself: Likely a read error: the CDR3 ends without its conserved phenylalanine or tryptophan. CDR3 in DNA: TGCAGTGCTCGGGAAGGGGGGCAGAGTCATCAGCCCCAGCATGTT. Translated, it gives CSAREGGQSHQPQHV. J is TRBJ1-5 and V is TRBV20-1; possibly TRBD1 for D (6 bases). There are 15 residues in the CDR3. V was trimmed by 5 bases and J by 5 bases, leaving 19 bases between them. CDR1 is DFQATT, CDR2 SNEGSKA, per germline (reference sequence).

The chain uses TRBV24-1 and TRBJ2-7; D may be TRBD1 (6 bases). Germline lookup yields CDR1 KGHDR and CDR2 SFDVKD. Trimming left V 5 bases short and J 1 base short, with 14 bases between. The CDR3 consists of 15 residues. CDR3 sequence (DNA): TGTGCCACCAGTGGACCCGGGACACGATCCTACGAGCAGTACTTC. Translation gives CATSGPGTRSYEQYF.

This clonotype came up a few times. The chain recombines TRBV6-5 with TRBJ1-2; no definite D call. Trimming removed 2 bases at V and 2 bases at J, with 6 bases between. Germline V gene sequence: CDR1 MNHEY, CDR2 SVGAGI. This CDR3 comprises 13 residues. DNA of the CDR3: TGTGCCAGCAGTTACCGGAACAACTATGGCTACACCTTC. Encoded protein: CASSYRNNYGYTF.

The V and J genes are TRBV11-3 and TRBJ1-1; possibly TRBD1 for D (6 bases). CDR3 length equals 16 residues. In germline, CDR1 is SGHNT, CDR2 YENEEA. V was cut by 0 bases and J by 1 base, with 12 bases left in between. The CDR3 bases are TGTGCCAGCAGCTTAGATTGGGGGGGCGAGAACACTGAAGCTTTCTTT. Translation: CASSLDWGGENTEAFF.

This clonotype has more than one count but fewer than ten. The V gene is TRBV6-5, the J gene TRBJ1-2; D not resolved. The CDR3 runs 14 residues. V shed 2 bases and J shed 2 bases, with 9 bases lying between them. CDR1 and CDR2 from the germline V gene are MNHEY and SVGAGI. The CDR3 is CASSYRSGNYGYTF. The CDR3 coding sequence is TGTGCCAGCAGTTACCGTTCTGGGAACTATGGCTACACCTTC.

This sequence joins TRBV6-5 and TRBJ1-1; no reliable D call. Germline V gives CDR1 MNHEY, CDR2 SVGAGI. This CDR3 comprises 14 residues. The germline V and J ends were trimmed by 2 bases and 3 bases, with 10 bases remaining between them. The CDR3: CASSYRQSHTEAFF. The DNA of the CDR3 is TGTGCCAGCAGTTACAGGCAGAGCCACACTGAAGCTTTCTTT.

The gene calls are TRBV28 and TRBJ2-7; 7 positions agree with TRBD2. Germline-derived CDR1 and CDR2 are MDHEN and SYDVKM. The CDR3 contains 12 residues. V was clipped by 6 bases and J by 6 bases; unmatched bases: 5. CDR3 sequence (DNA): TGTGCCAGCAGCAGACTAGCCGGCGAGCAGTACTTC. Amino acids: CASSRLAGEQYF.

The chain links TRBV20-1 to TRBJ1-6, with TRBD1 matching 8 bases. CDR1 is DFQATT and CDR2 is SNEGSKA in the germline V gene (reference sequence). The CDR3 length is 15 residues. Trimming cost V 6 bases and J 5 bases; bases outside gene matches: 9. DNA for the CDR3: TGCAGTGCCCACAGGGGGGAGGTAGATAATTCACCCCTCCACTTT. Its translation is CSAHRGEVDNSPLHF.

The chain uses TRBV25-1 and TRBJ1-5; 7 nucleotides line up with TRBD1. CDR3 length: 14 amino acids. Germline CDR1 is MGHDK and CDR2 is SYGVNS. The J segment lost 6 bases and the V segment lost 2 bases, leaving 4 bases of the junction unmatched. The CDR3: CASSEPGGSQPQHF. In DNA, the CDR3 is TGTGCCAGCAGTGAACCAGGGGGTAGTCAGCCCCAGCATTTT.

This clonotype was found a few times. The chain combines TRBV19 with TRBJ1-2; D possibly corresponds to TRBD1 (5 bases). V gave up 0 bases and J gave up 2 bases, with 10 bases separating them. In germline, CDR1 is LNHDA, CDR2 SQIVND (reference sequence). The CDR3 has 15 amino acids. The CDR3 nucleotides read TGTGCCAGTAGTATAGATGTATCAGGGAACTATGGCTACACCTTC. It translates to CASSIDVSGNYGYTF. The full variable domain, in which reference TRBV19 and TRBJ1-2 provide the parts outside the CDR3, is DGGITQSPKYLFRKEGQNVTLSCEQNLNHDAMYWYRQDPGQGLRLIYYSQIVNDFQKGDIAEGYSVSREKKESFPLTVTSAQKNPTAFYLCASSIDVSGNYGYTFGSGTRLTVV.

The CDR3 nucleotides read TGTGCCAGCTCACCGGGACAGCAAGAGACCCAGTACTTC. Its translation is CASSPGQQETQYF. J is TRBJ2-5 and V is TRBV18; 7 bases map to TRBD1. CDR1 and CDR2 from the germline V gene are KGHSH and LQKENI. V trimming: 3 bases; J trimming: 2 bases; junction bases outside the gene matches: 0. There are 13 residues in the CDR3. The full variable domain, its missing parts supplied by reference TRBV18 and TRBJ2-5, is NAGVMQNPRHLVRRRGQEARLRCSPMKGHSHVYWYRQLPEEGLKFMVYLQKENIIDESGMPKERFSAEFPKEGPSILRIQQVVRGDSAAYFCASSPGQQETQYFGPGTRLLVL.

The gene calls are TRBV19 and TRBJ2-3, with 10 bases aligning to TRBD2. CDR3 size: 12 residues. CDR1 and CDR2 from the germline V gene are LNHDA and SQIVND (reference sequence). V trimming: 5 bases; J trimming: 14 bases; junction bases outside the gene matches: 7. In DNA form, the CDR3 reads TGTGCCAGTAGTTCTAGCGGGGGCCCTCCGTATTTT. Protein sequence: CASSSSGGPPYF.